The sequence of this T cell receptor (beta chain) was determined in a study of human T cells and chemical hapten exposure. About the study: Patch tests applied 0.01% DPC to the upper back, read at 6 days.

Documented time point: patch test 3, about 24 weeks after DPC sensitization. Treatment meaning: therapeutic diphenylcyclopropenone sensitization with weekly scalp DPC. Blood draws came first, before each patch test. The CDR3 contains 15 residues. The germline V gene encodes CDR1 MNHEY and CDR2 SMNVEV (reference sequence). V lost 5 bases and J lost 0; bases outside the gene matches: 7. TCRdb re-called the RACE reads with MiXCR, one entry per CDR3 protein. The profile shows some 89,000 distinct CDR3 sequences, roughly 27% of them singletons. This receptor was obtained from a man aged 35 to 55 with alopecia areata. Some clones in this sample may be carry-over from other donors' samples. The source was whole blood, collected in connection with sensitization to the hapten diphenylcyclopropenone (DPC). V gene TRBV27 combines with J gene TRBJ2-7, with 7 bases fitting TRBD2. CDR3 nucleotide sequence: TGTGCCAGCAGTACGGTAGCGGGTACCTCCTACGAGCAGTACTTC. Translation: CASSTVAGTSYEQYF.